Shown below are 26 T cell receptor beta chains from a single sample sequenced in a study of T cell responses to AZD1222 COVID-19 vaccine. Here immunoSEQ multiplex PCR was the method, and the copy in TCRdb shows in-frame clones only, minus some. The sample consists of 150,000 to 180,000 clones, roughly 90% of them appearing once. The material was peripheral blood, obtained on day 0 of AZD1222 vaccination. The receptor source for this set is an adult in good health.

V gene TRBV6-5 combines with J gene TRBJ1-1; perhaps TRBD1 as D (6 bases). The germline V and J ends were trimmed by 8 bases and 1 base, with 17 bases remaining between them. This CDR3 has 15 residues. In germline, CDR1 is MNHEY, CDR2 SVGAGI. The CDR3 nucleotides read TGTGCCAGCGCTGCGGGGGGGGCGACGAACACTGAAGCTTTCTTT. Translating gives CASAAGGATNTEAFF.

The rearrangement links TRBV11-3 to TRBJ2-3; no definite D call. With 0 bases removed from V and 5 bases from J, the gap between germline ends came to 6 bases. The CDR3 spans 13 residues. Looked up from germline, CDR1 is SGHNT and CDR2 is YENEEA. The CDR3 region has the DNA TGTGCCAGCAGCTTAGATCTAAGAGATACGCAGTATTTT. Its protein is CASSLDLRDTQYF.

This chain connects TRBV18 to TRBJ2-5; D perhaps matches TRBD1 (6 bases). Germline V gene data show CDR1 as KGHSH and CDR2 as LQKENI. This CDR3 region has 16 residues. V was cut by 3 bases and J by 5 bases, with 19 bases left in between. Here the CDR3 reads CASSPRRTATEETQYF. CDR3 nucleotides: TGTGCCAGCTCACCTAGACGGACAGCCACGGAGGAGACCCAGTACTTC.

The chain combines TRBV18 with TRBJ1-2; D unresolved. V was clipped by 3 bases and J by 2 bases, with 7 bases between them. Germline V gene data show CDR1 as KGHSH and CDR2 as LQKENI. This CDR3 comprises 13 residues. The DNA for the CDR3 is TGTGCCAGCTCACCGAGCACAAACTATGGCTACACCTTC. Its translation is CASSPSTNYGYTF. Full variable domain (missing parts from reference TRBV18 and TRBJ1-2): NAGVMQNPRHLVRRRGQEARLRCSPMKGHSHVYWYRQLPEEGLKFMVYLQKENIIDESGMPKERFSAEFPKEGPSILRIQQVVRGDSAAYFCASSPSTNYGYTFGSGTRLTVV.

This clone showed up just once. The genes are TRBV2 and TRBJ1-5, with D hard to call. The CDR3 is 11 residues long. Per germline, CDR1 SNHLY and CDR2 FYNNEI. Trimming shortened V by 3 bases and J by 7 bases, and 4 bases separated the two germline ends. The CDR3, as DNA: TGTGCCAGCAGTGACGGGCAGCCCCAGCATTTT. Residues: CASSDGQPQHF.

The genes are TRBV6-6 and TRBJ1-2, with TRBD1 as a possible D gene (5 bases). The length of the CDR3 is 19 residues. Germline values: CDR1 MNHNY, CDR2 SVGAGI (reference sequence). The V end lost 5 bases, the J end lost 5 bases, and 30 bases lay between the germline ends. CDR3 residues: CASSLLGPQLAMQIYGYTF. In DNA form, the CDR3 reads TGTGCCAGCAGTCTTTTGGGACCCCAATTGGCCATGCAGATTTATGGCTACACCTTC.

This clone has just a few counts. This chain connects TRBV15 to TRBJ1-2; D ambiguous. Germline V lookup: CDR1 LNHNV, CDR2 YYDKDF (reference sequence). V gave up 2 bases and J gave up 5 bases, with 6 bases separating them. The CDR3 is 12 residues long. The chain's CDR3 is CATSRSPYGYTF. DNA for the CDR3: TGTGCCACCAGCAGAAGCCCTTATGGCTACACCTTC.

The rearrangement links TRBV6-1 to TRBJ2-6, with 7 bases identical to TRBD1. V dropped 2 bases and J dropped 1; count of bases not matched to a gene: 2. There are 16 residues in the CDR3. The V gene's germline CDR1 is MNHNS and CDR2 SASEGT. CDR3 protein: CASSETGVSGANVLTF. The CDR3 DNA follows: TGTGCCAGCAGTGAAACAGGGGTATCTGGGGCCAACGTCCTGACTTTC.

The CDR3 DNA sequence: TGTGCCTGGACACTTTCTGCAACTAATGAAAAACTGTTTTTT. Amino acid sequence: CAWTLSATNEKLFF. The chain has TRBV30 and TRBJ1-4, with unresolved D. Germline CDR1 and CDR2: GTSNPN and SVGIG (reference sequence). V gave up 4 bases and J gave up 0 bases, with 9 bases separating them. The CDR3 covers 14 residues.

V gene TRBV2 combines with J gene TRBJ2-1; 13 bases align to TRBD2. Germline V gene data show CDR1 as SNHLY and CDR2 as FYNNEI. The CDR3 sequence is 15 residues long. Trimming cost V 5 bases and J 8 bases; bases outside gene matches: 6. In DNA, the CDR3 is TGTGCCAGCAGTTCCGGGACTAGCGGGATTCATGAGCAGTTCTTC. This gives the protein CASSSGTSGIHEQFF.

This chain connects TRBV11-3 to TRBJ1-5; D gene uncertain. Germline lookup yields CDR1 SGHNT and CDR2 YENEEA. V was trimmed by 5 bases and J by 6 bases, leaving 23 bases between them. This CDR3 comprises 17 residues. DNA for the CDR3: TGTGCCAGCAGCCCGCCGGCGGGAATGACTTTCTCTCAGCCCCAGCATTTT. Translated: CASSPPAGMTFSQPQHF.

The chain combines TRBV30 with TRBJ2-5; D gene ambiguous. V was pared by 1 base and J by 1 base, with 4 bases between. The V gene's germline CDR1 is GTSNPN and CDR2 SVGIG (reference sequence). This CDR3 contains 12 residues. CDR3 bases: TGTGCCTGGAGTGGTGGCCAAGAGACCCAGTACTTC. Translation gives CAWSGGQETQYF. The variable domain in full, with the rest retrieved from reference TRBV30 and TRBJ2-5, is SQTIHQWPATLVQPVGSPLSLECTVEGTSNPNLYWYRQAAGRGLQLLFYSVGIGQISSEVPQNLSASRPQDRQFILSSKKLLLSDSGFYLCAWSGGQETQYFGPGTRLLVL.

The genes are TRBV7-2 and TRBJ2-4; 7 nucleotides agree with TRBD2. V was clipped by 5 bases and J by 6 bases; unmatched bases: 7. Germline V gene sequence: CDR1 SGHTA, CDR2 FQGNSA. The CDR3 has 14 amino acids. The CDR3 DNA sequence: TGTGCCAGCAGCCATCCCGGGAGGAGAAACATTCAGTACTTC. Translated: CASSHPGRRNIQYF.

CDR3 in amino acids: CASSLTSRVGTEAFF. DNA for the CDR3: TGTGCCAGCAGCTTAACGTCCAGGGTAGGGACTGAAGCTTTCTTT. This chain joins TRBV7-3 and TRBJ1-1; possible D gene TRBD1, 5 bases. Germline V CDR1 and CDR2: SGHTA, FQGTGA. This CDR3 is 15 amino acids long. Trimming removed 0 bases from V and 5 bases from J, with 13 bases in between.

The chain uses TRBV5-1 and TRBJ1-6; no reliable D call. Germline V lookup: CDR1 SGHRS, CDR2 YFSETQ. This CDR3 contains 15 residues. Trimming removed 0 bases from V and 1 base from J, with 5 bases in between. The CDR3 sequence is CASSLVGSYNSPLHF. In nucleotides, the CDR3 is TGCGCCAGCAGCTTGGTGGGTTCCTATAATTCACCCCTCCACTTT.

The J gene is TRBJ2-5, the V gene TRBV5-1, with TRBD2 matching over 9 bases. Germline-derived CDR1 and CDR2 are SGHRS and YFSETQ. With 0 bases clipped from V and 5 bases from J, the junction kept 8 bases outside the gene matches. CDR3 length: 16 residues. CDR3 bases: TGCGCCAGCAGCTTGGCGGTCGCGGGAGGGCGGGAGACCCAGTACTTC. It encodes CASSLAVAGGRETQYF.

The rearrangement joins TRBV7-9 to TRBJ1-1; maybe TRBD1 (6 bases). There are 14 residues in the CDR3. Germline-derived CDR1 and CDR2 are SEHNR and FQNEAQ (reference sequence). The V end was cut by 5 bases, the J end by 4 bases, with 14 bases between. CDR3: CASSQQGMGTEAFF. The CDR3 DNA reads as TGTGCCAGCAGCCAACAGGGCATGGGCACTGAAGCTTTCTTT.

The table lists this clone with a count of one. The chain is built from TRBV11-3 and TRBJ1-1; possible D gene TRBD1, 5 bases. Looked up from germline, CDR1 is SGHNT and CDR2 is YENEEA. Trimming removed 2 bases at V and 1 base at J, with 8 bases between. The CDR3 covers 14 residues. CDR3: CASSLSTGNTEAFF. CDR3 nucleotide sequence: TGTGCCAGCAGCTTAAGTACAGGGAACACTGAAGCTTTCTTT.

This chain links TRBV2 with TRBJ2-7, with 8 nucleotides matching TRBD1. The CDR3 contains 14 residues. The V gene end was trimmed by 7 bases and the J gene end by 6 bases; junction bases not matched to a gene: 11. CDR1 is SNHLY, CDR2 FYNNEI, per germline. This chain's CDR3 is CASTVNRGDFEQYF. The CDR3, as DNA: TGTGCCAGCACCGTAAACAGGGGGGATTTCGAGCAGTACTTC. Full variable domain (outside the CDR3, taken from reference TRBV2 and TRBJ2-7): EPEVTQTPSHQVTQMGQEVILRCVPISNHLYFYWYRQILGQKVEFLVSFYNNEISEKSEIFDDQFSVERPDGSNFTLKIRSTKLEDSAMYFCASTVNRGDFEQYFGPGTRLTVT.

This clone was observed a single time. V usage is TRBV11-3 and J usage is TRBJ2-3; a possible D gene is TRBD2 (6 bases). The germline V gene has CDR1 SGHNT and CDR2 YENEEA. The CDR3 is 12 amino acids. Trimming removed 5 bases at V and 6 bases at J, with 9 bases between. Written as DNA, the CDR3 is TGTGCCAGCAGCCCCCGGGAGGATACGCAGTATTTT. Its protein is CASSPREDTQYF.

The chain combines TRBV7-9 with TRBJ2-3; D perhaps matches TRBD2 (6 bases). The CDR3 spans 16 residues. Per the germline V gene, CDR1 is SEHNR and CDR2 is FQNEAQ (reference sequence). Trimming left V 2 bases short and J 4 bases short, with 16 bases between. CDR3 residues: CASSLIQRSGSDTQYF. CDR3 coding DNA: TGTGCCAGCAGCTTAATTCAGCGGAGCGGGTCAGATACGCAGTATTTT.

The chain employs TRBV6-5 and TRBJ1-2; 7 bases line up with TRBD1. V trimming: 7 bases; J trimming: 8 bases; junction bases outside the gene matches: 7. From germline, CDR1 is MNHEY and CDR2 SVGAGI. CDR3 size: 12 residues. The DNA for the CDR3 is TGTGCCAGCAAGAAGGGGGCAAAGGGCTACACCTTC. As protein: CASKKGAKGYTF.

The rearrangement joins TRBV12-3 or TRBV12-4 to TRBJ1-1; D gene ambiguous. CDR3 size: 12 residues. The germline V and J ends were trimmed by 2 bases and 9 bases, with 10 bases remaining between them. The CDR3 DNA sequence: TGTGCCAGCAGTTTACGGGTTGAGAAAGCTTTCTTT. Translated, it gives CASSLRVEKAFF.

The chain couples TRBV10-2 to TRBJ1-1, with D possibly TRBD1 on 6 matching bases. The CDR3 has 15 amino acids. Germline CDR1 is WSHSY and CDR2 is SAAADI. Trimming left V 4 bases short and J 4 bases short, with 16 bases between. CDR3 sequence: CASSGRGPQVTEAFF. CDR3 sequence (DNA): TGCGCCAGCAGTGGCCGGGGGCCCCAGGTCACTGAAGCTTTCTTT.

In DNA, the CDR3 is TGTGCCAGCAGTGAATATGAGGGGCTGGTCATATCACCCCTCCACTTT. Protein sequence: CASSEYEGLVISPLHF. This chain joins TRBV2 and TRBJ1-6, with D possibly matching TRBD1 (5 bases). This CDR3 comprises 16 residues. The V end lost 2 bases, the J end lost 10 bases, and 18 bases lay between the germline ends. Germline V lookup: CDR1 SNHLY, CDR2 FYNNEI.

The genes are TRBV7-2 and TRBJ2-7, with D perhaps TRBD1 (5 bases). The CDR3 loop spans 14 amino acids. Germline CDR1 is SGHTA and CDR2 is FQGNSA. Trimming removed 3 bases from V and 2 bases from J, with 11 bases in between. DNA of the CDR3: TGTGCCAGCAGCTTTCCCAGGGTACCCTACGAGCAGTACTTC. Encoded protein: CASSFPRVPYEQYF.